This passage covers 20 T cell receptor beta chains from one sample sequenced in a study of brain T cells in children with intractable seizures. Sequenced by immunoSEQ multiplex PCR; TCRdb stores in-frame clones only, minus some. The table lists over 95,000 clones, around 94% of them singletons. The sample consisted of peripheral blood, taken at surgery. The receptors here all came from a boy under two years old with hemimegalencephaly and intractable seizures.

The rearrangement joins TRBV21-1 to TRBJ2-7; the table names TRBD1, a call not compared with the DNA. TRBV21-1 is a pseudogene segment. CDR3 length: 13 residues. For the CDR3, the DNA is TGTGCCAGCAGCAAATCGGGACAGGTCGAGCAGTACTTC. This gives the protein CASSKSGQVEQYF.

V and J are TRBV5-1 and TRBJ2-7; 8 nucleotides match TRBD2. Germline V gene sequence: CDR1 SGHRS, CDR2 YFSETQ. This CDR3 is 15 amino acids long. V lost 2 bases, J lost 4 bases, and 8 bases stayed unmatched. The CDR3 is CASSFSPAGEYEQYF. Written as DNA, the CDR3 is TGCGCCAGCAGCTTCAGCCCAGCGGGGGAATACGAGCAGTACTTC. The entire variable domain, with the rest obtained from reference TRBV5-1 and TRBJ2-7, is as follows: KAGVTQTPRYLIKTRGQQVTLSCSPISGHRSVSWYQQTPGQGLQFLFEYFSETQRNKGNFPGRFSGRQFSNSRSEMNVSTLELGDSALYLCASSFSPAGEYEQYFGPGTRLTVT.

The table lists this clone with a count of one. V usage is TRBV4-2 and J usage is TRBJ2-3; 8 bases agree with TRBD2. V dropped 4 bases and J dropped 1; count of bases not matched to a gene: 10. Germline V lookup: CDR1 LGHNA, CDR2 YNFKEQ. The CDR3 covers 17 residues. The DNA of the CDR3 is TGTGCCAGCAGCCGGCAAACCGGGACTAGAGGCACAGATACGCAGTATTTT. This gives the protein CASSRQTGTRGTDTQYF.

This clone appeared once. The V gene is TRBV7-3, the J gene TRBJ2-1; possible D gene TRBD2, 7 bases. This CDR3 comprises 16 residues. V gave up 7 bases and J gave up 1 base, with 17 bases separating them. Germline V CDR1 and CDR2: SGHTA, FQGTGA. CDR3 in DNA: TGTGCCAGCACCTTGTCGGGGAGGGGGTCCTACAATGAGCAGTTCTTC. Protein product: CASTLSGRGSYNEQFF.

This chain connects TRBV10-3 to TRBJ2-5, with unresolved D. V lost 0 bases to trimming and J lost 4 bases, with 6 bases between them. The CDR3 sequence is 13 residues long. Germline-derived CDR1 and CDR2 are ENHRY and SYGVKD. The CDR3 coding sequence is TGTGCCATCAGTGAGTCTCTGGGAGAGACCCAGTACTTC. Encoded protein: CAISESLGETQYF.

This clone was picked up one time. The genes are TRBV4-1 and TRBJ2-3; D perhaps matches TRBD1 (6 bases). V lost 1 base and J 0 bases, leaving 8 bases between the germline ends. The CDR3 is made up of 15 amino acids. Germline V gene sequence: CDR1 MGHRA, CDR2 YSYEKL. The CDR3 DNA follows: TGCGCCAGCAGCCAAGCAGGGGCTAGCACAGATACGCAGTATTTT. Translation: CASSQAGASTDTQYF.

The chain carries TRBV19 and TRBJ2-7, with D unclear. V lost 3 bases and J 1 base, leaving 7 bases between the germline ends. The CDR3 is 13 residues long. In germline, CDR1 is LNHDA, CDR2 SQIVND (reference sequence). CDR3 loop: CASSMVGSYEQYF. CDR3 coding DNA: TGTGCCAGTAGTATGGTAGGTTCCTACGAGCAGTACTTC.

The V call is TRBV5-6, the J call TRBJ2-5; 8 nucleotides line up with TRBD1. The CDR3 has 13 amino acids. V lost 0 bases, J lost 5 bases, and 0 bases stayed unmatched. Germline CDR1 reads SGHDT; CDR2 reads YYEEEE. CDR3 DNA sequence: TGTGCCAGCAGCTTGGGGACAGGGGAGACCCAGTACTTC. Protein product: CASSLGTGETQYF.

The V and J genes are TRBV15 and TRBJ2-7; D is unresolved. There are 14 residues in the CDR3. Trimming left V 5 bases short and J 2 bases short, with 13 bases between. Germline V gene sequence: CDR1 LNHNV, CDR2 YYDKDF (reference sequence). CDR3 protein: CATSRQALTYEQYF. In DNA, the CDR3 is TGTGCCACCAGCCGGCAAGCGCTAACCTACGAGCAGTACTTC.

This clone is categorized as medium-sized. The chain links TRBV7-9 to TRBJ2-7; D is perhaps TRBD1 (6 bases). V was cut by 9 bases and J by 0 bases, with 12 bases left in between. Looked up from germline, CDR1 is SEHNR and CDR2 is FQNEAQ (reference sequence). The CDR3 contains 13 residues. CDR3 bases: TGTGCCAGTTGGGGGCGAAGCTCCTACGAGCAGTACTTC. Its protein is CASWGRSSYEQYF.

V usage is TRBV28 and J usage is TRBJ1-3, with TRBD1 matching 7 bases. The CDR3 has 13 residues. Germline values: CDR1 MDHEN, CDR2 SYDVKM. With V trimmed by 6 bases and J by 6 bases, 5 bases remained unmatched. The CDR3 loop reads CASRGGQKNTIYF. The CDR3, as DNA: TGTGCCAGCAGGGGGGGACAGAAAAACACCATATATTTT. The complete variable domain, with remaining parts taken from reference TRBV28 and TRBJ1-3, reads DVKVTQSSRYLVKRTGEKVFLECVQDMDHENMFWYRQDPGLGLRLIYFSYDVKMKEKGDIPEGYSVSREKKERFSLILESASTNQTSMYLCASRGGQKNTIYFGEGSWLTVV.

To note about this clone: Other DNA sequences in this specimen translate into the identical CDR3. The V call is TRBV2, the J call TRBJ2-5, with 9 bases lining up with TRBD1. The V gene's germline CDR1 is SNHLY and CDR2 FYNNEI. The ends lost 6 bases at V and 5 bases at J; junction bases unmatched: 4. This CDR3 has 13 amino acids. The CDR3 nucleotides read TGTGCCAGCAGGAGGGACAGGGAGGAGACCCAGTACTTC. Its translation: CASRRDREETQYF.

This chain joins TRBV5-1 and TRBJ2-1, with 15 positions matching TRBD2. CDR1 SGHRS and CDR2 YFSETQ come from the germline V gene. V trimming: 1 base; J trimming: 8 bases; junction bases outside the gene matches: 7. This CDR3 region has 17 residues. Here the CDR3 DNA reads TGCGCCAGCAGCTTGCTGCCGGGACTAGCGGGAGGCGATGAGCAGTTCTTC. Protein sequence: CASSLLPGLAGGDEQFF. The full variable domain, its missing parts supplied by reference TRBV5-1 and TRBJ2-1, is KAGVTQTPRYLIKTRGQQVTLSCSPISGHRSVSWYQQTPGQGLQFLFEYFSETQRNKGNFPGRFSGRQFSNSRSEMNVSTLELGDSALYLCASSLLPGLAGGDEQFFGPGTRLTVL.

The gene calls are TRBV9 and TRBJ2-3, with D possibly TRBD2 on 6 matching bases. The germline gives CDR1 SGDLS, CDR2 YYNGEE. The CDR3 covers 15 residues. Trimming took 4 bases from V and 0 from J, leaving 12 bases between them. The CDR3 sequence: CASSPAGPSTDTQYF. The DNA of the CDR3 is TGTGCCAGCAGCCCAGCGGGCCCTAGCACAGATACGCAGTATTTT. Complete variable domain (other parts from reference TRBV9 and TRBJ2-3): DSGVTQTPKHLITATGQRVTLRCSPRSGDLSVYWYQQSLDQGLQFLIQYYNGEERAKGNILERFSAQQFPDLHSELNLSSLELGDSALYFCASSPAGPSTDTQYFGPGTRLTVL.

This chain connects TRBV7-9 to TRBJ1-4, with no clear D. The V gene's germline CDR1 is SEHNR and CDR2 FQNEAQ (reference sequence). The CDR3 loop spans 13 amino acids. V lost 1 base and J lost 13, with 13 bases in between. CDR3 nucleotide sequence: TGTGCCAGCAGCTTAGGGTTAATGATGGGACTGTTTTTT. The encoded protein is CASSLGLMMGLFF.

V and J are TRBV2 and TRBJ1-4; 7 nucleotides agree with TRBD1. CDR1 and CDR2 (germline): SNHLY, FYNNEI. This CDR3 is 14 amino acids long. The V and J ends lost 6 bases and 4 bases, in that order; junction bases with no gene match: 5. The CDR3 reads CASSPGQINEKLFF. CDR3 in DNA: TGTGCCAGCAGCCCGGGACAGATTAATGAAAAACTGTTTTTT.

The chain has TRBV2 and TRBJ2-2; 9 bases agree with TRBD2. This CDR3 region has 15 residues. The V segment lost 4 bases and the J segment 6 bases; nucleotides outside the gene matches: 6. The V gene's germline CDR1 is SNHLY and CDR2 FYNNEI. CDR3 residues: CASSGIAGVAGELFF. CDR3 DNA sequence: TGTGCCAGCAGTGGGATAGCGGGAGTGGCCGGGGAGCTGTTTTTT.

The CDR3 DNA sequence: TGCGCCAGCAGCCCTGCAGGGACAGGGACGCCTGGGGCCAACGTCCTGACTTTC. Amino acids: CASSPAGTGTPGANVLTF. V and J are TRBV4-1 and TRBJ2-6; 9 bases are a match to TRBD1. V gave up 4 bases and J gave up 2 bases; unmatched junction bases: 9. The CDR3 spans 18 residues. CDR1 and CDR2 (germline): MGHRA, YSYEKL.

V gene TRBV7-2 combines with J gene TRBJ2-1; D gene uncertain. V was pared by 1 base and J by 6 bases, with 10 bases between. There are 14 residues in the CDR3. Germline loops: CDR1 SGHTA, CDR2 FQGNSA. CDR3 residues: CASSLVVGSNEQFF. The DNA for the CDR3 is TGTGCCAGCAGCTTAGTTGTAGGGTCCAATGAGCAGTTCTTC.

The chain is built from TRBV7-7 and TRBJ2-1; TRBD1 agrees at 7 bases. The germline gives CDR1 SSHAT, CDR2 FNYEAQ (reference sequence). Trimming took 5 bases from V and 7 from J; bases not matched to a gene: 8. The CDR3 has 14 amino acids. This chain's CDR3 is CASSPGTDLNEQFF. CDR3 coding DNA: TGTGCCAGCAGCCCCGGGACAGACTTAAATGAGCAGTTCTTC.